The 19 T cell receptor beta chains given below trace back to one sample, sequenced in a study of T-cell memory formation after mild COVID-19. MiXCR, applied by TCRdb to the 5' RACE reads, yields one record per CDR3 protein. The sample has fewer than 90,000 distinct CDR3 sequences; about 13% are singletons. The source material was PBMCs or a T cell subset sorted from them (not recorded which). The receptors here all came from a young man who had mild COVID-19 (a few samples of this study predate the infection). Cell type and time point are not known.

The DNA for the CDR3 is TGCGCCAGCAGCTTGGGGGCGGTTGGCAATCAGCCCCAGCATTTT. Protein sequence: CASSLGAVGNQPQHF. The chain joins TRBV5-1 to TRBJ1-5; unclear D gene. In germline, CDR1 is SGHRS, CDR2 YFSETQ. The CDR3 loop spans 15 amino acids. Trimming removed 0 bases from V and 2 bases from J, with 9 bases in between.

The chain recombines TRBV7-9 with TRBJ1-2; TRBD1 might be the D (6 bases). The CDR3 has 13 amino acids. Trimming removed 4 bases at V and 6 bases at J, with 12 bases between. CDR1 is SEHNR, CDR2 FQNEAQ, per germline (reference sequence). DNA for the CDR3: TGTGCCAGCAGCTCGAGGGGGAGCGATGGCTACACCTTC. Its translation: CASSSRGSDGYTF.

CDR3 in amino acids: CSARDPAAAYEQYF. The CDR3 region has the DNA TGCAGTGCTAGAGATCCCGCGGCAGCCTACGAGCAGTACTTC. V gene TRBV20-1 combines with J gene TRBJ2-7, with D uncertain. V gave up 0 bases and J gave up 2 bases, with 11 bases separating them. This CDR3 has 14 amino acids. Germline assignment: CDR1 DFQATT and CDR2 SNEGSKA (reference sequence).

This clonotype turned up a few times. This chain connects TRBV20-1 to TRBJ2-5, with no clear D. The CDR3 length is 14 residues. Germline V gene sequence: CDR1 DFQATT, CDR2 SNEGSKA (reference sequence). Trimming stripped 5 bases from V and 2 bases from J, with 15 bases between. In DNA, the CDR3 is TGCAGTGCTTTCCGAAGGGCACAGCAAGAGACCCAGTACTTC. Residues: CSAFRRAQQETQYF.

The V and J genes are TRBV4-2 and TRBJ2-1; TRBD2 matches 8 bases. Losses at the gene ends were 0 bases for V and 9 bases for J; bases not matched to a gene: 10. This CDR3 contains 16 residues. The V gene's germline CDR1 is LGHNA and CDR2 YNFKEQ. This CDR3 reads CASSQEEAAGGTEQFF. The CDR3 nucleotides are TGTGCCAGCAGCCAAGAGGAGGCCGCGGGGGGTACTGAGCAGTTCTTC.

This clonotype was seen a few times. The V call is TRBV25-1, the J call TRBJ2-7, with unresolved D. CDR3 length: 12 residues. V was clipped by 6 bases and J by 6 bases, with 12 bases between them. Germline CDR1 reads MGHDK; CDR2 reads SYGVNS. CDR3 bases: TGTGCCAGCAGCGATAGGGCAGGCGAGCAGTACGTC. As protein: CASSDRAGEQYV.

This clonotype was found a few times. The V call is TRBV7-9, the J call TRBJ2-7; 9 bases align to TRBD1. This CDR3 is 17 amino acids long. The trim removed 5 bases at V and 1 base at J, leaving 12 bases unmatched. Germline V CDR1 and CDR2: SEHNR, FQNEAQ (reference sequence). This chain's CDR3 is CASSPDGGQGRSYEQYF. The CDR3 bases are TGTGCCAGCAGCCCTGATGGGGGACAGGGAAGGTCCTACGAGCAGTACTTC.

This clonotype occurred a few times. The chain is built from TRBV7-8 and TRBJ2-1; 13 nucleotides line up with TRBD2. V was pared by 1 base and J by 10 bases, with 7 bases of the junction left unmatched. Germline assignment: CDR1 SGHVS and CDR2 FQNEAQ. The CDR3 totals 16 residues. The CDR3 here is CASSLELAGGFGEQFF. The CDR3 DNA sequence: TGTGCCAGCAGCTTAGAACTAGCGGGGGGGTTCGGAGAGCAGTTCTTC. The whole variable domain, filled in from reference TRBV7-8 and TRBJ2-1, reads GAGVSQSPRYKVAKRGQDVALRCDPISGHVSLFWYQQALGQGPEFLTYFQNEAQLDKSGLPSDRFFAERPEGSVSTLKIQRTQQEDSAVYLCASSLELAGGFGEQFFGPGTRLTVL.

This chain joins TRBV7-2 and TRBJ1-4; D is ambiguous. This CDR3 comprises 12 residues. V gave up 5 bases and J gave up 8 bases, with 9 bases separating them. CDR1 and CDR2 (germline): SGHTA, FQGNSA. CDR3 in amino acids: CASSPREEKLFF. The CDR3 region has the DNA TGTGCCAGCAGCCCGAGGGAAGAAAAACTGTTTTTT.

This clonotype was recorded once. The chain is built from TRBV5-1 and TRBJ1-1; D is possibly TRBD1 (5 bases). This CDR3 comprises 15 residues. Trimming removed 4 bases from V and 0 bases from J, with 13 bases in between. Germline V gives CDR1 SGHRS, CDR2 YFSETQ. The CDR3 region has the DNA TGCGCCAGCAGCGAGGGACTTAAGTTGAACACTGAAGCTTTCTTT. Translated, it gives CASSEGLKLNTEAFF.

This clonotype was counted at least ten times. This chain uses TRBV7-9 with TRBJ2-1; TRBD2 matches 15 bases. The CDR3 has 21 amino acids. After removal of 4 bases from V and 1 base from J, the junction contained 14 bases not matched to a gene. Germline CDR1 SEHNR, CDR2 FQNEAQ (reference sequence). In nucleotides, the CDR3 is TGTGCCAGCAGCTCGACCGAAATTGGACTAGCGGGGGGGCTTTCCTACAATGAGCAGTTCTTC. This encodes CASSSTEIGLAGGLSYNEQFF.

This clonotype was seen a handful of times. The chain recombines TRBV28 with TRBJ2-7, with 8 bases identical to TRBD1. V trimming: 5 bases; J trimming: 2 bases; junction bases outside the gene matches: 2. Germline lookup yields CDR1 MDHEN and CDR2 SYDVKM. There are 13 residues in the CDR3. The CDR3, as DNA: TGTGCCAGCAGTGGGACAGGTACCTACGAGCAGTACGTC. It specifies CASSGTGTYEQYV.

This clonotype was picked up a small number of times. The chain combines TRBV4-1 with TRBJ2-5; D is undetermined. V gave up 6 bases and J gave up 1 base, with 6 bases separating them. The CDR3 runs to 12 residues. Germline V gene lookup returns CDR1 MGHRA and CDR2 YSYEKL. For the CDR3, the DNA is TGCGCCAGCAGTGGCCCCCAAGAGACCCAGTACTTC. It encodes CASSGPQETQYF.

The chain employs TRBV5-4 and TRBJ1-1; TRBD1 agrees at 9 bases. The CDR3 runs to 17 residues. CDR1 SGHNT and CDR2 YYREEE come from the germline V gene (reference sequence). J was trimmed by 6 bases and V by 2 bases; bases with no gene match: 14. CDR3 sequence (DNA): TGTGCCAGCAGCTTTACGGGACAGGGAAGTTTTTTCGCTGAAGCTTTCTTT. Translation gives CASSFTGQGSFFAEAFF.

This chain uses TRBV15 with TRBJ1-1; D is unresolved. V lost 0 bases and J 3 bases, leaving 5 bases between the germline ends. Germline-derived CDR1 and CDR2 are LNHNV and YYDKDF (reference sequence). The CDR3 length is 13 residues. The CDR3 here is CATSREGYTEAFF. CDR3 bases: TGTGCCACCAGCAGAGAAGGGTACACTGAAGCTTTCTTT. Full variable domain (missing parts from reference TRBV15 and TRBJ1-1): DAMVIQNPRYQVTQFGKPVTLSCSQTLNHNVMYWYQQKSSQAPKLLFHYYDKDFNNEADTPDNFQSRRPNTSFCFLDIRSPGLGDTAMYLCATSREGYTEAFFGQGTRLTVV.

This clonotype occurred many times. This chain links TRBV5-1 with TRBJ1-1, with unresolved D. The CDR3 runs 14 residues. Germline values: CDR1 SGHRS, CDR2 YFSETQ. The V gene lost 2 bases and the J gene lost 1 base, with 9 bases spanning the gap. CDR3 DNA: TGCGCCAGCAGCTTAGGAAACACGAACACTGAAGCTTTCTTT. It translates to CASSLGNTNTEAFF.

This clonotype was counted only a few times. In DNA form, the CDR3 reads TGTGCCAGCAGTTTTGCCCTTTACAATGAGCAGTTCTTC. This gives the protein CASSFALYNEQFF. This rearrangement joins TRBV12-3 or TRBV12-4 to TRBJ2-1; D unclear. This CDR3 has 13 residues. The V end lost 3 bases, the J end lost 4 bases, and 7 bases lay between the germline ends.

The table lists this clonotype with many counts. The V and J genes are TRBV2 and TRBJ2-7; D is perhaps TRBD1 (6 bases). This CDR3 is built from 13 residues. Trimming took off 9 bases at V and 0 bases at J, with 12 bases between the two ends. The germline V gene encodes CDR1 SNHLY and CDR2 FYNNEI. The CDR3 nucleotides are TGTGCCAGGGGGACACGAGCCTCCTACGAGCAGTACTTC. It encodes CARGTRASYEQYF.

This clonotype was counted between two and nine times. This CDR3 reads CSVEGANSYNEQFF. CDR3 sequence (DNA): TGCAGCGTTGAAGGGGCAAACTCCTACAATGAGCAGTTCTTC. The chain joins TRBV29-1 to TRBJ2-1; D ambiguous. Trimming shortened V by 1 base and J by 0 bases, and 7 bases separated the two germline ends. This CDR3 spans 14 amino acids. From germline, CDR1 is SQVTM and CDR2 ANQGSEA.